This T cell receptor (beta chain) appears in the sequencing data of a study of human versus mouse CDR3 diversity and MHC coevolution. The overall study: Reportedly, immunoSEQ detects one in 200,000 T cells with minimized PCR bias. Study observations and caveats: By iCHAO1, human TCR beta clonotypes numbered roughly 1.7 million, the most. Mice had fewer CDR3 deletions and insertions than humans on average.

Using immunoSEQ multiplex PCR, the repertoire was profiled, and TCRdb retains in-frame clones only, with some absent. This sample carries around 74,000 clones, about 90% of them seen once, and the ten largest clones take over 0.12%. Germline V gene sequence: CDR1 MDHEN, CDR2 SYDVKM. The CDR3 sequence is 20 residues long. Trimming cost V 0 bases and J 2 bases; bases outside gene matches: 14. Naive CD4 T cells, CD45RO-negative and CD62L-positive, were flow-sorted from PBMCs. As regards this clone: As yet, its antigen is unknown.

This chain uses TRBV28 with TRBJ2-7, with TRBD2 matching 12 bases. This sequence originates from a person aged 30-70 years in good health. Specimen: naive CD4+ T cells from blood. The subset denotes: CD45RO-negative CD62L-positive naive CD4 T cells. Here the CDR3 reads CASSLWGKTSGGPSPYEQYF. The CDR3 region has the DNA TGTGCCAGCAGTTTATGGGGGAAGACTAGCGGGGGACCGAGTCCCTACGAGCAGTACTTC. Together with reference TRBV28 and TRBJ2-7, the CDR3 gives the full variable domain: DVKVTQSSRYLVKRTGEKVFLECVQDMDHENMFWYRQDPGLGLRLIYFSYDVKMKEKGDIPEGYSVSREKKERFSLILESASTNQTSMYLCASSLWGKTSGGPSPYEQYFGPGTRLTVT.